The TCR beta chain under discussion was sequenced for a study of T cells in Graves' hyperthyroidism and ophthalmopathy (dated by TCRdb to 2018 to 2020). In the study overall: Peripheral blood samples were taken at the time of initial diagnosis, prior to any treatment. A discovery cohort of approximately 100 patients, 43 with Graves' ophthalmopathy and 55 to 60 with stable Graves' hyperthyroidism, was used to find distinguishing TCR V-J signatures. Prospective prediction of ophthalmopathy was tested in an independent validation cohort consisting of 18 to 20 hyperthyroidism patients and approximately 16 patients who later progressed to ophthalmopathy. The roughly 90 discovery patients were divided at random into training and test sets in a 7:3 ratio. The study also compared thyroid tissue and blood T-cell repertoires from about six Graves' hyperthyroidism patients. After sampling, hyperthyroidism patients received methimazole starting at 30 mg daily, and ophthalmopathy patients received high-dose intravenous methylprednisolone. The paper describes TCR Vbeta CDR3 sequencing of around 140 peripheral blood samples, made up of about 40 ophthalmopathy patients, approximately 76 hyperthyroidism patients and approximately 17 progressor patients. Study-wide findings and limitations: Sample size was not statistically predetermined, and blinding of investigators to group allocation was not performed. Most expanded thyroid clonotypes (frequency above 0.001) were also found in blood, which suggests that blood repertoires may mirror thyroid immune responses. A 13 V-J signature model separated ophthalmopathy from stable hyperthyroidism, with 87.88% sensitivity and 81.08% specificity in cross-validation and 80%/75% in testing. In validation, the model predicted progression to ophthalmopathy with approximately 71% sensitivity and about 73% specificity, a median of approximately 6.7 months before onset.

For this clonotype: Its binding antigen is unknown. Base qualities are not at hand, and no much larger clone is one base apart.

Hyperthyroidism patients were newly diagnosed, had a disease duration of under 2 months, and were aged 18 to 65 years. Any patient with an uncontrolled infection, another autoimmune disease, pregnancy or lactation was excluded. Diagnoses were based on clinical symptoms, serum thyroxine and TRAb, thyroid ultrasound and orbital computed tomography. Blood from progressor patients was drawn when they were first diagnosed with hyperthyroidism, before any ophthalmopathy symptoms appeared. PBMCs were isolated from 7.5 to 10 ml of fresh peripheral blood by Ficoll-Paque density gradient centrifugation. Progressor patients were defined as those initially diagnosed with Graves' hyperthyroidism in whom ophthalmopathy developed during follow-up. Trizol reagent was used to extract total RNA, and RNA quality was then checked on an Agilent 2100 Bioanalyzer. Including cysteine and phenylalanine, the CDR3 has 16 amino acids. The sequence is cut down to CDR3 DNA, 48 bases in frame from base 1. In the germline V gene, CDR1 corresponds to SGDLS and CDR2 to YYNGEE. V is reduced by 4 bases and J by 0 bases, leaving a spacing of 13 bases between them.

Amplification of TCR beta CDR3 regions was carried out from RNA transcripts. The first round of RT-PCR for the TCR CDR3 was performed with the HTBI primer set and the Qiagen OneStep RT-PCR kit. A second multiplex PCR round built the libraries, followed by size selection and purification. Sequencing of the libraries was done on an Illumina HiSeq2000 using paired-end 100 bp reads. Per the original workflow: Raw data were processed with SOAPnuke, discarding reads with adapters, uncalled bases, mean Phred below 15, or no exact constant-primer or identifier match. High-quality paired reads were merged with COPE v1.2.5, and unique nucleotide sequences were defined as clonotypes. MiTCR v1.1 was used to align clonotypes to the IMGT TRBV, TRBD and TRBJ reference segments. Only V-J combinations with frequency above 0.0001, covering about 99% of repertoires, were analysed. A TCS score was defined as the ratio of F50 (clonal expansion) to E x V (chaos), with BLOSUM62-based TCRdist applied between CDR3 peptides within each V-J. Welch's t-statistics and random forest reduced approximately 520 V-J features to roughly 13, which were used in a naive Bayes classifier (R e1071). Starting from the raw public reads, TCRdb applied fastp trimming at Q25, assembled clones with MiXCR and retained in-frame beta chains. All rows with the same CDR3 protein become a single entry with the most common DNA and genes. TCRdb, rather than the study authors, made the V and J calls. For this sample there are more than 250,000 distinct CDR3 sequences; roughly 15% appear just once. Roughly 30% of the sample is in the top ten clones.

The sequence came from a woman aged 50 to 60 with Graves' hyperthyroidism that later progressed to Graves' ophthalmopathy. Sequenced material: blood. The rearranged chain carries TRBV9 and TRBJ2-2; the D gene is possibly TRBD1 or TRBD2, with 5 bases matching each. For the CDR3, the sequence is CASSTGRHANTGELFF. The DNA sequence is given as TGTGCCAGCAGCACGGGACGTCACGCGAACACCGGGGAGCTGTTTTTT.